This TCR beta chain was identified during a study of blood T cell repertoires in COVID-19. Overall study: Whether acute or convalescent, the COVID-19 samples came from the United States, Italy and Spain. Nucleic acid was either cDNA or gDNA, and it came from T cells, B-cell-depleted T cells, or PBMCs.

As originally analysed: It was from reference gene primer amplification that nucleated cell counts were estimated. Data came from immunoSEQ multiplex PCR; TCRdb stores just in-frame clones and leaves some out. V and J calls and clone size follow that table, whereas D and trimming were derived from the DNA. The table lists 90,000 to 100,000 clones, approximately 87% of them singletons. The germline V gene has CDR1 MNHNY and CDR2 SVGAGI (reference sequence). This CDR3 has 16 amino acids. The trim removed 6 bases at V and 8 bases at J, leaving 8 bases unmatched. The specimen sequenced was peripheral blood. The source of this sequence is a human donor in a cohort sampled during active COVID-19. The chain joins TRBV6-6 to TRBJ2-1; TRBD2 matches 15 bases. Written as DNA, the CDR3 is TGTGCCAGCAGCCACCCAGGACTAGCGGGGGGGCATGAGCAGTTCTTC. This codes for CASSHPGLAGGHEQFF.